The 29 T cell receptor beta chains below come from one sample, sequenced in a study of human T cells and chemical hapten exposure. Time point indicated: pre-sensitization, week 0. Treatment described: therapeutic diphenylcyclopropenone sensitization with weekly scalp DPC. TCRdb re-called the RACE reads with MiXCR, one entry per CDR3 protein. The profile covers over 300,000 distinct CDR3 sequences, with approximately 5.1% appearing a single time and 2.5% to 3% taken by the ten largest. Sequencing was performed on whole blood, taken in connection with sensitization to the hapten diphenylcyclopropenone (DPC). All receptors derive from a woman between 50 and 59 years old with alopecia areata. Some clones in this sample may be carry-over from other donors' samples.

This clonotype was observed many times. DNA for the CDR3: TGTGCCAGCAGAAACAGGGGAGATACGCAGTATTTT. It translates to CASRNRGDTQYF. V usage is TRBV6-5 and J usage is TRBJ2-3, with 7 positions matching TRBD1. CDR3 length: 12 residues. Germline-derived CDR1 and CDR2 are MNHEY and SVGAGI. The ends lost 6 bases at V and 5 bases at J; junction bases unmatched: 2.

In its sample, this clonotype was seen many times. The chain combines TRBV2 with TRBJ2-5, with TRBD2 matching 8 bases. CDR1 and CDR2 (germline): SNHLY, FYNNEI. After removal of 5 bases from V and 5 bases from J, the junction contained 13 bases not matched to a gene. The CDR3 spans 16 residues. CDR3 coding DNA: TGTGCCAGCAGTCCCCCCCCAGCGGGAGTCCGGGAGACCCAGTACTTC. This sequence encodes CASSPPPAGVRETQYF.

This rearrangement joins TRBV6-2 or TRBV6-3 to TRBJ1-1; D is unclear. The CDR3 covers 13 residues. Germline V lookup: CDR1 MNHEY, CDR2 SVGEGT. With 2 bases removed from V and 7 bases from J, the gap between germline ends came to 11 bases. The CDR3 reads CASSYSYPDEAFF. CDR3 DNA sequence: TGTGCCAGCAGTTACAGTTACCCAGATGAAGCTTTCTTT.

This clonotype came up many times. The V gene is TRBV7-9, the J gene TRBJ2-1; either TRBD1 or TRBD2 may supply D (6 bases each). The V gene's germline CDR1 is SEHNR and CDR2 FQNEAQ (reference sequence). The V and J ends lost 0 bases and 1 base respectively, with 13 bases between them. The CDR3 is 17 residues long. In DNA, the CDR3 is TGTGCCAGCAGCTTAGCGAGGGGGACTCCTTCCTACAATGAGCAGTTCTTC. This sequence encodes CASSLARGTPSYNEQFF.

With regard to this clonotype: Just one base apart from a much larger clone, this may be a read error. The rearrangement links TRBV24-1 to TRBJ2-3, with TRBD2 matching over 9 bases. The germline V gene encodes CDR1 KGHDR and CDR2 SFDVKD. CDR3 length equals 15 residues. For the CDR3, the DNA is TGTGCCACCAGTGATCGAGCGGGGGGCGCAGATACGCATTATTTT. Translation gives CATSDRAGGADTHYF.

This clonotype has a handful of counts. The chain combines TRBV29-1 with TRBJ1-1; D not certain. CDR1 and CDR2 from the germline V gene are SQVTM and ANQGSEA. V shed 1 base and J shed 1 base, with 19 bases lying between them. This CDR3 region has 17 residues. CDR3 DNA: TGCAGCGTTGAAGGACGCTCCTTGACAAGGACGAACACTGAAGCTTTCTTT. Amino acids: CSVEGRSLTRTNTEAFF.

This clonotype was seen only a few times. This chain uses TRBV12-3 or TRBV12-4 with TRBJ2-5; TRBD2 aligns across 7 bases. J was trimmed by 0 bases and V by 10 bases; bases with no gene match: 5. The CDR3 consists of 13 residues. The CDR3 reads CATLGGNQETQYF. CDR3 nucleotide sequence: TGTGCCACCCTGGGAGGGAACCAAGAGACCCAGTACTTC.

This clonotype was counted between two and nine times. The rearrangement uses TRBV28 and TRBJ2-1; D not certain. This CDR3 has 15 amino acids. V lost 3 bases and J 0 bases, leaving 9 bases between the germline ends. From germline, CDR1 is MDHEN and CDR2 SYDVKM. The CDR3 region is CASSFLGYSYNEQFF. CDR3 bases: TGTGCCAGCAGTTTCTTAGGGTACTCCTACAATGAGCAGTTCTTC. Filled out from reference TRBV28 and TRBJ2-1, the complete variable domain reads DVKVTQSSRYLVKRTGEKVFLECVQDMDHENMFWYRQDPGLGLRLIYFSYDVKMKEKGDIPEGYSVSREKKERFSLILESASTNQTSMYLCASSFLGYSYNEQFFGPGTRLTVL.

The genes are TRBV2 and TRBJ2-3, with D maybe TRBD2 (5 bases). Trimming cost V 11 bases and J 1 base, with 13 bases left between them. This CDR3 has 13 residues. The germline CDR1 and CDR2 sequences are SNHLY and FYNNEI. CDR3 DNA: TGTGCCGGGGAGTTAGGCGGCACAGATACGCAGTATTTT. Protein product: CAGELGGTDTQYF.

The chain employs TRBV20-1 and TRBJ2-2; the D gene is possibly TRBD2 (6 bases). V was shortened by 2 bases and J by 7 bases, with 11 bases between the two germline ends. CDR3 length equals 13 residues. Germline loops: CDR1 DFQATT, CDR2 SNEGSKA (reference sequence). DNA of the CDR3: TGCAGTGCTAGATCCGCGACTAGCGGGGAGCTGTTTTTT. Translation gives CSARSATSGELFF.

This clonotype was seen many times. This chain uses TRBV9 with TRBJ2-3; D is perhaps TRBD1 (6 bases). The CDR3 has 14 amino acids. CDR1 and CDR2 (germline): SGDLS, YYNGEE. V was clipped by 6 bases and J by 0 bases, with 11 bases between them. CDR3 loop: CASTTGISTDTQYF. Written as DNA, the CDR3 is TGTGCCAGCACTACAGGGATCAGCACAGATACGCAGTATTTT.

This clonotype was found a few times. The chain joins TRBV7-8 to TRBJ1-4; maybe TRBD1 (5 bases). This CDR3 spans 15 amino acids. Trimming shortened V by 0 bases and J by 6 bases, and 11 bases separated the two germline ends. Germline V lookup: CDR1 SGHVS, CDR2 FQNEAQ. In DNA form, the CDR3 reads TGTGCCAGCAGCTTAGCCTGGCAGGGAGATGAAAAACTGTTTTTT. Encoded protein: CASSLAWQGDEKLFF.

This clonotype appeared many times. CDR3 sequence (DNA): TGTGCCAGCCTCGGGGCGATCACAGATACGCAGTATTTT. Protein sequence: CASLGAITDTQYF. The chain employs TRBV6-6 and TRBJ2-3; D assignment may be TRBD1 or TRBD2 (5 bases each). In germline, CDR1 is MNHNY, CDR2 SVGAGI (reference sequence). CDR3 size: 13 residues. The V end was cut by 8 bases, the J end by 2 bases, with 11 bases between.

The J gene is TRBJ2-7, the V gene TRBV11-2; 10 bases fit TRBD2. V shed 0 bases and J 2 bases; nucleotides not matched to a gene: 4. CDR1 is SGHAT and CDR2 is FQNNGV in the germline V gene. The CDR3 contains 16 residues. The CDR3 DNA reads as TGTGCCAGCAGCTTAGAGATAGCGGGGGGCGCCTACGAGCAGTACTTC. This translates into CASSLEIAGGAYEQYF.

This clonotype was counted a few times. This sequence joins TRBV12-3 or TRBV12-4 and TRBJ2-2, with a possible D match to TRBD2 (7 bases). Between the trimmed V and J ends, which lost 3 bases and 4 bases, there was a span of 15 bases. The CDR3 runs 16 residues. CDR3 DNA sequence: TGTGCCAGCAGTTTGGGAGGGGGAATGGCCACCGGGGAGCTGTTTTTT. Its protein is CASSLGGGMATGELFF.

Only a few counts were recorded for this clonotype. This rearrangement joins TRBV6-6 to TRBJ2-5, with TRBD2 matching 11 bases. Trimming took 4 bases from V and 9 from J; bases not matched to a gene: 10. CDR3 length equals 15 residues. Germline V lookup: CDR1 MNHNY, CDR2 SVGAGI (reference sequence). The CDR3 DNA follows: TGTGCCAGCAGTTCCGGACTAGCGGGCCTGGGGGCCCAGTACTTC. Translation gives CASSSGLAGLGAQYF.

At least ten counts were recorded for this clonotype. The genes are TRBV5-1 and TRBJ2-3, with TRBD2 matching over 8 bases. The V segment lost 0 bases and the J segment 2 bases; nucleotides outside the gene matches: 11. Looked up from germline, CDR1 is SGHRS and CDR2 is YFSETQ. The CDR3 runs 18 residues. The CDR3 loop is CASSLELLAGRATDTQYF. DNA of the CDR3: TGCGCCAGCAGCTTGGAACTCCTAGCGGGTCGGGCCACAGATACGCAGTATTTT.

This clonotype was observed a few times. The chain has TRBV18 and TRBJ2-5; D is unresolved. The ends were cut back, 0 bases at V and 4 bases at J, with 6 bases in the middle. The CDR3 is 13 amino acids. In germline, CDR1 is KGHSH, CDR2 LQKENI. The CDR3 DNA reads as TGTGCCAGCTCACCACCGGATATAGAGACCCAGTACTTC. It codes for CASSPPDIETQYF.

The sample holds many counts of this clonotype. The rearrangement joins TRBV3-1 to TRBJ2-5, with 13 bases aligning to TRBD2. This CDR3 has 19 residues. V dropped 6 bases and J dropped 4; count of bases not matched to a gene: 17. In germline, CDR1 is LGHDT, CDR2 YNNKEL (reference sequence). The CDR3 coding sequence is TGTGCCAGCAGTCCCTATCGACTAGCGGGGGGTAGCCAAAGAGAGACCCAGTACTTC. Protein: CASSPYRLAGGSQRETQYF.

This clonotype has ten or more counts. This chain connects TRBV7-2 to TRBJ2-3, with 7 nucleotides matching TRBD2. CDR3 length equals 15 residues. The germline gives CDR1 SGHTA, CDR2 FQGNSA. J was trimmed by 8 bases and V by 5 bases; bases with no gene match: 13. CDR3 DNA sequence: TGTGCCAGCAGCCCGGCCCCCCTCTGGGAGGGTACGCAGTATTTT. This encodes CASSPAPLWEGTQYF.

This clonotype was found a few times. J is TRBJ1-1 and V is TRBV5-6, with 7 bases matching TRBD1. J was trimmed by 5 bases and V by 4 bases; bases with no gene match: 11. Per the germline V gene, CDR1 is SGHDT and CDR2 is YYEEEE. The CDR3 consists of 15 residues. The CDR3 here is CASSSTGAPRTEAFF. The CDR3 DNA sequence: TGTGCCAGCAGCAGCACAGGGGCGCCAAGGACTGAAGCTTTCTTT.

The gene calls are TRBV4-2 and TRBJ2-7; weak D call: TRBD2 (6 bases). The CDR3 runs to 18 residues. The germline V gene encodes CDR1 LGHNA and CDR2 YNFKEQ. V was shortened by 0 bases and J by 1 base, with 19 bases between the two germline ends. The CDR3 is CASSQDKGTQGLSYEQYF. The CDR3 DNA follows: TGTGCCAGCAGCCAAGATAAAGGGACCCAGGGACTTTCCTACGAGCAGTACTTC.

This clonotype was recorded at least ten times. The rearrangement links TRBV29-1 to TRBJ2-2; 7 positions agree with TRBD2. Germline V gene lookup returns CDR1 SQVTM and CDR2 ANQGSEA. V shed 6 bases and J 7 bases; nucleotides not matched to a gene: 14. The CDR3 has 15 residues. DNA for the CDR3: TGCAGCGTCGATCAGCGGGGAAGGATCGGCGGGGAGCTGTTTTTT. The encoded protein is CSVDQRGRIGGELFF.

In its sample, this clonotype was seen many times. The chain couples TRBV6-2 or TRBV6-3 to TRBJ2-1; 9 bases map to TRBD2. The length of the CDR3 is 16 residues. Germline CDR1 reads MNHEY; CDR2 reads SVGEGT. Germline trimming cut 0 bases from V and 8 bases from J; bases unmatched to any gene: 8. The CDR3 reads CASSYSESGRRYEQFF. The CDR3 nucleotides read TGTGCCAGCAGTTACTCGGAGAGCGGGAGGAGGTATGAGCAGTTCTTC.

This clonotype was counted only a few times. The rearrangement joins TRBV6-6 to TRBJ1-4; 9 bases line up with TRBD1. V dropped 7 bases and J dropped 10; count of bases not matched to a gene: 13. CDR1 MNHNY and CDR2 SVGAGI come from the germline V gene (reference sequence). The CDR3 covers 15 residues. This CDR3 reads CASTPRTGEISKLFF. The CDR3 nucleotides are TGTGCCAGCACCCCCCGGACAGGGGAGATTTCAAAACTGTTTTTT.

This clonotype was counted many times. The chain uses TRBV10-1 and TRBJ2-7; maybe TRBD2 (6 bases). This CDR3 is 16 amino acids long. CDR1 and CDR2 from the germline V gene are WNHNN and SYGVQD (reference sequence). The V and J ends lost 3 bases and 0 bases respectively, with 15 bases between them. CDR3 region: CASSEWDSGPSYEQYF. As DNA, the CDR3 is TGCGCCAGCAGTGAATGGGATAGCGGACCCTCCTACGAGCAGTACTTC.

This clonotype was seen a few times. The gene calls are TRBV20-1 and TRBJ1-1; 10 bases agree with TRBD1. This CDR3 region has 15 residues. V was pared by 5 bases and J by 5 bases, with 11 bases of the junction left unmatched. Germline-derived CDR1 and CDR2 are DFQATT and SNEGSKA (reference sequence). CDR3 nucleotides: TGCAGTGCTGGAAACCGGGACAGGGGTGTTACTGAAGCTTTCTTT. It specifies CSAGNRDRGVTEAFF.

Many counts were recorded for this clonotype. The chain employs TRBV27 and TRBJ2-7; tentatively, D is TRBD1 or TRBD2 (5 bases each). Trimming left V 1 base short and J 4 bases short, with 14 bases between. This CDR3 has 15 residues. The germline V gene encodes CDR1 MNHEY and CDR2 SMNVEV (reference sequence). CDR3 in DNA: TGTGCCAGCAGTTTATGGGGGTCGCCCGGTTACGAGCAGTACTTC. It encodes CASSLWGSPGYEQYF.

This clonotype has at least ten counts. This chain uses TRBV20-1 with TRBJ2-7; no firm D call. Germline values: CDR1 DFQATT, CDR2 SNEGSKA (reference sequence). V dropped 0 bases and J dropped 4 bases, with 13 bases sitting between them. The length of the CDR3 is 14 residues. The CDR3 is CSARDPNLGYEQYF. The CDR3 nucleotides read TGCAGTGCTAGAGACCCTAACCTAGGATACGAGCAGTACTTC.